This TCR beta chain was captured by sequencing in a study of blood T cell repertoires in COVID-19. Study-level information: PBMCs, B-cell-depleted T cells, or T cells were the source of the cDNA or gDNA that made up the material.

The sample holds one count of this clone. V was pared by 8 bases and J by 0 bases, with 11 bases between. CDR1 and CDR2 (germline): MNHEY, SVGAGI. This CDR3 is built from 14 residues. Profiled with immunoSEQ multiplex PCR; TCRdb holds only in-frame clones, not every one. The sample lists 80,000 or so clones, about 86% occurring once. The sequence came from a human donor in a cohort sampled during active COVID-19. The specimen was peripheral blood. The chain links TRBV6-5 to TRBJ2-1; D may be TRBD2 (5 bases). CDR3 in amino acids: CASARLSSYNEQFF. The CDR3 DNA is TGTGCCAGCGCCAGACTAAGCTCCTACAATGAGCAGTTCTTC.